Below, 30 T cell receptor beta chains from the same sample are listed, as sequenced in a study of blood T cells in healthy people across ages. A second PCR, run for roughly 7 to 11 cycles, used a sample-barcoded 5' primer plus a J-beta primer mix. A single record per CDR3 protein comes from TCRdb applying MiXCR to the 5' RACE reads. The data hold nearly 1 million distinct CDR3 sequences, with about 51% observed a single time. The sequenced material came from blood. These receptors came from a woman between 55 and 75 years old in good health.

This chain joins TRBV7-6 and TRBJ2-3, with 8 bases that match TRBD1. The CDR3 length is 15 residues. V gave up 2 bases and J gave up 6 bases; unmatched junction bases: 7. Germline V gives CDR1 SGHVS, CDR2 FNYEAQ. The CDR3 protein is CASSLSPGGWDTQYF. CDR3 nucleotides: TGTGCCAGCAGCTTAAGCCCAGGGGGCTGGGATACGCAGTATTTT.

V gene TRBV21-1 combines with J gene TRBJ2-2; no check of the table's D call, TRBD1, against the DNA was made. TRBV21-1 is assigned pseudogene status. This CDR3 region has 15 residues. CDR3 region: CASSIGQGDTGELFF. CDR3 bases: TGTGCCAGCAGCATCGGTCAGGGGGACACCGGGGAGCTGTTTTTT.

This clonotype was picked up a small number of times. CDR3 amino acids: CASSTRRPWETQYF. The CDR3, as DNA: TGTGCCAGCAGTACCCGTCGGCCCTGGGAGACCCAGTACTTC. This chain joins TRBV6-2 or TRBV6-3 and TRBJ2-5; the D is unclear. The CDR3 is 14 residues long. CDR1 is MNHEY, CDR2 SVGEGT, per germline. V was cut by 5 bases and J by 5 bases, with 15 bases left in between.

This chain uses TRBV12-3 or TRBV12-4 with TRBJ1-2; 9 bases agree with TRBD1. This CDR3 is built from 15 residues. J gave up 2 bases and V 6 bases, and 7 bases lay outside the gene matches. The CDR3 region is CASSLTGGWNYGYTF. CDR3 bases: TGTGCCAGCAGCCTTACAGGGGGCTGGAACTATGGCTACACCTTC.

This clonotype has only one observation. Mismatch with germline at one junction end may stem from a read error. The chain is built from TRBV25-1 and TRBJ2-3; no reliable D call. Germline V gene data show CDR1 as MGHDK and CDR2 as SYGVNS. This CDR3 has 11 amino acids. This CDR3 reads CVSSVTDTQYF. The CDR3 DNA is TGTGTCAGCAGTGTCACAGATACGCAGTATTTT.

The gene calls are TRBV27 and TRBJ2-1, with D perhaps TRBD1 or TRBD2 (5 bases each). Germline loops: CDR1 MNHEY, CDR2 SMNVEV (reference sequence). The V end lost 5 bases, the J end lost 4 bases, and 15 bases lay between the germline ends. The CDR3 is 15 amino acids. In DNA form, the CDR3 reads TGTGCCAGCAGTCTACTAGGACAAGTGTACAATGAGCAGTTCTTC. This encodes CASSLLGQVYNEQFF.

V is TRBV2 and J is TRBJ1-4; D might be TRBD1 (6 bases). Trimming removed 8 bases from V and 7 bases from J, with 20 bases in between. CDR1 SNHLY and CDR2 FYNNEI come from the germline V gene. This CDR3 is built from 15 residues. The CDR3 reads CASVFTGNFGEKLFF. DNA for the CDR3: TGTGCCAGCGTCTTCACAGGGAATTTCGGTGAAAAACTGTTTTTT. The full variable domain, in which reference TRBV2 and TRBJ1-4 provide the parts outside the CDR3, is EPEVTQTPSHQVTQMGQEVILRCVPISNHLYFYWYRQILGQKVEFLVSFYNNEISEKSEIFDDQFSVERPDGSNFTLKIRSTKLEDSAMYFCASVFTGNFGEKLFFGSGTQLSVL.

The chain couples TRBV20-1 to TRBJ2-4, with D possibly being TRBD2 (6 bases). Matching the DNA end better, TRBJ2-7 makes the J call doubtful. The germline V gene encodes CDR1 DFQATT and CDR2 SNEGSKA (reference sequence). The CDR3 has 11 amino acids. CDR3 DNA sequence: TGCAGTGCAACGAGCGGGTACGAGCAGTACTTC. As protein: CSATSGYEQYF.

The rearrangement uses TRBV20-1 and TRBJ2-1, with D maybe TRBD2 (5 bases). The CDR3 has 13 residues. Germline assignment: CDR1 DFQATT and CDR2 SNEGSKA (reference sequence). The germline V and J ends were trimmed by 6 bases and 3 bases, with 12 bases remaining between them. CDR3 amino acids: CSASGPRYNEQFF. The CDR3 nucleotides read TGCAGTGCCAGCGGTCCCCGCTACAATGAGCAGTTCTTC.

The chain links TRBV12-3 or TRBV12-4 to TRBJ2-1; D might be TRBD1 or TRBD2, each matching 5 bases. CDR3 length: 16 residues. Trimming took off 6 bases at V and 5 bases at J, with 20 bases between the two ends. The CDR3 sequence: CASRPRGVLPHNEQFF. The CDR3 bases are TGTGCCAGCAGACCAAGAGGGGTCCTTCCCCACAATGAGCAGTTCTTC.

This clonotype was counted a single time. The rearrangement links TRBV10-2 to TRBJ2-1; no definite D call. The germline V and J ends were trimmed by 7 bases and 7 bases, with 11 bases remaining between them. The CDR3 totals 12 residues. CDR1 WSHSY and CDR2 SAAADI come from the germline V gene. The CDR3 nucleotides are TGCGCCAGCATGTTCCTGGGAAATGAGCAGTTCTTC. Amino acids: CASMFLGNEQFF.

The rearrangement joins TRBV20-1 to TRBJ2-3; D could derive from TRBD1 or TRBD2 (6 bases each). Germline-derived CDR1 and CDR2 are DFQATT and SNEGSKA (reference sequence). Trimming shortened V by 7 bases and J by 8 bases, and 16 bases separated the two germline ends. The CDR3 spans 12 residues. The CDR3 spells CSVARGPSTQYF. The CDR3 coding sequence is TGCAGTGTCGCCCGGGGGCCTAGTACGCAGTATTTT.

This chain connects TRBV7-6 to TRBJ2-5, with 7 positions matching TRBD2. Germline CDR1 SGHVS, CDR2 FNYEAQ. This CDR3 region has 16 residues. V lost 6 bases, J lost 0 bases, and 10 bases stayed unmatched. The CDR3 sequence: CASRLGAGRYQETQYF. The CDR3, as DNA: TGTGCCAGCAGACTCGGAGCGGGGAGGTACCAAGAGACCCAGTACTTC.

This sequence joins TRBV11-1 and TRBJ2-1; no clear D gene. The V end was cut by 3 bases, the J end by 2 bases, with 11 bases between. Per the germline V gene, CDR1 is SGHAT and CDR2 is FQDESV (reference sequence). The CDR3 is 15 residues long. The CDR3 reads CASSFARAPYNEQFF. The CDR3 nucleotides are TGTGCCAGCAGCTTCGCTAGGGCCCCCTACAATGAGCAGTTCTTC.

The chain recombines TRBV14 with TRBJ2-2; 7 bases line up with TRBD1. With 0 bases clipped from V and 6 bases from J, the junction kept 13 bases outside the gene matches. Germline CDR1 is SGHDN and CDR2 is FVKESK. The CDR3 is 18 amino acids. The CDR3 DNA is TGTGCCAGCAGCCAAGATCGAAGAGTGACAGGGAGAGCCGGGGAGCTGTTTTTT. Translation: CASSQDRRVTGRAGELFF.

The J gene is TRBJ2-1, the V gene TRBV15; 10 bases agree with TRBD2. Germline CDR1 is LNHNV and CDR2 is YYDKDF (reference sequence). The CDR3 contains 15 residues. Losses at the gene ends were 0 bases for V and 9 bases for J; bases not matched to a gene: 5. DNA for the CDR3: TGTGCCACCAGCAGAGATGTGGCTAGCGGGAGTGAGCAGTTCTTC. Protein: CATSRDVASGSEQFF.

The chain couples TRBV2 to TRBJ2-2; a possible D gene is TRBD2 (5 bases). Trimming left V 8 bases short and J 1 base short, with 8 bases between. Per the germline V gene, CDR1 is SNHLY and CDR2 is FYNNEI. The CDR3 is made up of 13 amino acids. The CDR3, as DNA: TGTGCCAGCGTCGGGGAGAACACCGGGGAGCTGTTTTTT. It translates to CASVGENTGELFF.

The chain recombines TRBV11-3 with TRBJ2-7; 7 bases line up with TRBD2. The J call may not be correct, given that the DNA end is closer to TRBJ2-5. This CDR3 has 16 amino acids. Germline assignment: CDR1 SGHNT and CDR2 YENEEA. The CDR3 reads CASSLGGVGGDETQYF. CDR3 nucleotides: TGTGCCAGCAGCTTAGGGGGTGTGGGAGGGGATGAGACCCAGTACTTC.

The chain recombines TRBV20-1 with TRBJ2-1; D perhaps matches TRBD1 (5 bases). Trimming took off 5 bases at V and 7 bases at J, with 15 bases between the two ends. Germline V lookup: CDR1 DFQATT, CDR2 SNEGSKA (reference sequence). The CDR3 covers 13 residues. CDR3 nucleotide sequence: TGCAGTGCTCTAGGCCTAGGGGTTAATGAGCAGTTCTTC. Its protein product is CSALGLGVNEQFF.

The chain carries TRBV7-9 and TRBJ2-1, with 7 bases that match TRBD2. Germline CDR1 SEHNR, CDR2 FQNEAQ (reference sequence). V gave up 8 bases and J gave up 6 bases; unmatched junction bases: 13. The CDR3 sequence is 15 residues long. The CDR3 sequence: CASVQRTSIVNEQFF. Written as DNA, the CDR3 is TGTGCCAGCGTGCAAAGGACTAGTATTGTCAATGAGCAGTTCTTC.

This clonotype was recorded only once. The chain carries TRBV2 and TRBJ2-5; 7 bases align to TRBD2. The end of the DNA aligns better with TRBJ2-7, so the J call may be wrong. The CDR3 sequence is 16 residues long. CDR1 SNHLY and CDR2 FYNNEI come from the germline V gene. The DNA for the CDR3 is TGTGCCAGCCTTTGGCGGGAGTCCGTCATCCGCTACGAGCAGTACTTC. It translates to CASLWRESVIRYEQYF.

The rearrangement links TRBV28 to TRBJ1-6, with TRBD1 matching 8 bases. Trimming removed 6 bases from V and 9 bases from J; junction bases left unmatched: 4. The CDR3 contains 13 residues. In germline, CDR1 is MDHEN, CDR2 SYDVKM. CDR3: CASSTGGISPLHF. As DNA, the CDR3 is TGTGCCAGCAGCACAGGGGGGATTTCACCCCTCCACTTT.

This clonotype turned up a few times. This chain joins TRBV5-1 and TRBJ1-1; D not certain. Germline CDR1 is SGHRS and CDR2 is YFSETQ. V gave up 0 bases and J gave up 6 bases, with 12 bases separating them. The length of the CDR3 is 14 residues. CDR3 sequence reads: CASSLVDPGSEAFF. CDR3 DNA sequence: TGCGCCAGCAGCTTGGTCGATCCGGGTTCTGAAGCTTTCTTT.

This chain joins TRBV10-3 and TRBJ1-1; 8 bases are shared with TRBD1. The ends lost 3 bases at V and 1 base at J; junction bases unmatched: 4. The CDR3 covers 15 residues. Per the germline V gene, CDR1 is ENHRY and CDR2 is SYGVKD. CDR3: CAISEHGQGNTEAFF. The CDR3, as DNA: TGTGCCATCAGTGAACATGGACAGGGGAACACTGAAGCTTTCTTT.

The rearrangement links TRBV28 to TRBJ2-7; 9 bases align to TRBD2. From germline, CDR1 is MDHEN and CDR2 SYDVKM. The V segment lost 7 bases and the J segment 0 bases; nucleotides outside the gene matches: 16. The CDR3 has 18 residues. The CDR3 here is CASNGRTSAFRFSYEQYF. The CDR3 DNA reads as TGTGCCAGCAACGGCCGGACTAGCGCCTTTAGGTTCTCCTACGAGCAGTACTTC.

In this sample, this clonotype turned up a few times. The chain employs TRBV18 and TRBJ2-7, with D maybe TRBD2 (5 bases). The CDR3 covers 15 residues. CDR1 and CDR2 (germline): KGHSH, LQKENI. The V end lost 2 bases, the J end lost 3 bases, and 14 bases lay between the germline ends. The CDR3 is CASSPTQARGYEQYF. CDR3 nucleotides: TGTGCCAGCTCACCAACCCAAGCCCGGGGCTACGAGCAGTACTTC.

V and J are TRBV20-1 and TRBJ2-3; D is uncertain. Per the germline V gene, CDR1 is DFQATT and CDR2 is SNEGSKA (reference sequence). Trimming shortened V by 5 bases and J by 1 base, and 7 bases separated the two germline ends. The CDR3 spans 12 residues. The CDR3 nucleotides read TGCAGTGCTCACAGCCGCACAGATACGCAGTATTTT. Protein sequence: CSAHSRTDTQYF.

The V gene is TRBV7-2, the J gene TRBJ2-3; perhaps TRBD1 as D (5 bases). V shed 2 bases and J shed 8 bases, with 14 bases lying between them. In germline, CDR1 is SGHTA, CDR2 FQGNSA. CDR3 length: 14 residues. CDR3 protein: CASSLIAQGITQYF. Here the CDR3 DNA reads TGTGCCAGCAGCTTAATAGCCCAGGGCATTACGCAGTATTTT.

The rearrangement links TRBV12-3 or TRBV12-4 to TRBJ1-2; no clear D gene. V shed 3 bases and J shed 8 bases, with 13 bases lying between them. This CDR3 is 13 amino acids long. CDR3 DNA sequence: TGTGCCAGCAGTTTGTCCGGTTTTAGGGGCTACACCTTC. Its translation is CASSLSGFRGYTF.

V and J are TRBV6-1 and TRBJ2-2; 8 nucleotides match TRBD1. This CDR3 has 20 residues. Germline CDR1 MNHNS, CDR2 SASEGT. The V segment lost 5 bases and the J segment 5 bases; nucleotides outside the gene matches: 22. CDR3 in amino acids: CASSRRADGTGNKLTGELFF. The CDR3 region has the DNA TGTGCCAGCAGTAGACGAGCCGACGGGACAGGAAATAAATTGACCGGGGAGCTGTTTTTT.